These T cell receptor beta chains were read from a single sample in a study of identical twins. TCRdb independently ran MiXCR on the 5' RACE reads; one entry per CDR3 protein. This sample yields approximately 280,000 distinct CDR3 sequences, of which about 8.1% are seen a single time; 2% to 2.5% belongs to the top ten. Separately, the same data were catalogued under a study of yellow fever vaccine responses in identical twins.

The sample taken for sequencing was memory (CD45RO+) T cells sorted from blood. The receptors stem from a woman aged 18-30 years in good health. Both conserved end residues are part of each CDR3. The D gene is left open where the match is weak. Rows give clone size only sometimes, using once, few, many, or a class for an expanded clone.

>TRBD2|TRBJ2-4|TRBV20-1|-
TGCAGTGCCCGGGCGGGAGGGCTCCCGATTCAGTACTTC
CSARAGGLPIQYF
>TRBD1|TRBJ2-7|TRBV11-3|-
TGTGCCAGCAGCCTCCTCGGGACAGGGGCCAGAAACGAGCAGTACTTC
CASSLLGTGARNEQYF
>-|TRBJ2-7|TRBV19|few
TGTGCCAGTAGTGGAGACTCAGGGAGGAACGAGCAGTACTTC
CASSGDSGRNEQYF
>-|TRBJ2-5|TRBV7-3|few
TGTGCCAGCTCTCAATGGGCTAGCGTTGCCGAGACCCAGTACTTC
CASSQWASVAETQYF
>TRBD1|TRBJ2-7|TRBV3-1|-
TGTGCCAGCAGACAAATGACAGGGGAAGGTTCCTACGAGCAGTACTTC
CASRQMTGEGSYEQYF
>-|TRBJ1-2|TRBV29-1|few
TGCAGCGTTTTAGAGGGATGGAACTATGGCTACACCTTC
CSVLEGWNYGYTF
>-|TRBJ1-3|TRBV2|few
TGTGCCAGCAGTGAAGATGGAAACACCATATATTTT
CASSEDGNTIYF
>-|TRBJ2-5|TRBV28|-
TGTGCCAGCAGGGCTAATCTTAACGGGGGAGAGACCCAGTACTTC
CASRANLNGGETQYF
>-|TRBJ2-5|TRBV28|few
TGTGCACTAAAGCGGGCCGACCAAGAGACCCAGTACTTC
CALKRADQETQYF
>-|TRBJ2-2|TRBV20-1|many
TGCAGTGCTAGGGGCCAAGGGGGCGGGGAGCTGTTTTTT
CSARGQGGGELFF
>TRBD2|TRBJ2-7|TRBV3-1|-
TGTGCCAGCAGCCTTGGACTAGCGGGGGATTACGAGCAGTACTTC
CASSLGLAGDYEQYF
>-|TRBJ1-4|TRBV12-3/TRBV12-4|many
TGTGCCAGCAGTGAACAGGCTAGGAGTGAAAAACTGTTTTTT
CASSEQARSEKLFF
>-|TRBJ1-1|TRBV6-5|many
TGTGCCAGCAGTTCCTCGGGTTCGGGGAACACTGAAGCTTTCTTT
CASSSSGSGNTEAFF
>-|TRBJ2-1|TRBV20-1|-
TGCAGTGCTAGATGGACGGACTACAATGAGCAGTTCTTC
CSARWTDYNEQFF
>TRBD2|TRBJ2-7|TRBV3-1|few
TGTGCCAGCGCGACTAGCGGAAGCTCCTACGAGCAGTACTTC
CASATSGSSYEQYF
>-|TRBJ1-3|TRBV9|many
TGTGCCAGCAGCGGCTCGAGTCACAAGAGCTCTGGAAACACCATATATTTT
CASSGSSHKSSGNTIYF
>-|TRBJ2-3|TRBV4-1|many
TGCGCCAGCAGCCAAGTCCCTAGCGCAAGCACAGATACGCAGTATTTT
CASSQVPSASTDTQYF
>TRBD2|TRBJ2-1|TRBV28|-
TGTGCCAGCAGCCGACCGACCGGGACTAGCGGGAGGGATGAGCAGTTCTTC
CASSRPTGTSGRDEQFF
>-|TRBJ2-7|TRBV3-1|many
TGTGCCAGCAGCCTGGACCCGACTCGGAACGAGCAGTACTTC
CASSLDPTRNEQYF
>-|TRBJ2-5|TRBV6-5|once
TGTGCCAGCAGCCGAACTCCGGAGACCCAGTACTTC
CASSRTPETQYF
>-|TRBJ1-4|TRBV21-1|few
TGTGCCAGCAGCGCCCGGGACAGGGGCGAAAAACTGTTTTTT
CASSARDRGEKLFF
>-|TRBJ2-3|TRBV7-9|few
TGTGCCAGCAGCTTATCTCTACCGGGGGGCACAGATACGCAGTATTTT
CASSLSLPGGTDTQYF